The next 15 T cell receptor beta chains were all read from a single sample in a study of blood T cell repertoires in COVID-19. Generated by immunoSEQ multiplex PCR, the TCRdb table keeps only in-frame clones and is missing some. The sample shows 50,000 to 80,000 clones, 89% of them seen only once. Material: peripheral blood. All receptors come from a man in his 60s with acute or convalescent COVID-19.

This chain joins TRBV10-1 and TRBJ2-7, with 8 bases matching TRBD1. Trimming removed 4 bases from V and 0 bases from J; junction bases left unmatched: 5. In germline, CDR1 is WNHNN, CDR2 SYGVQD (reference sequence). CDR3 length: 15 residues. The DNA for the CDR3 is TGCGCCAGCAGTGGCCCCGGGACAGGCTCCTACGAGCAGTACTTC. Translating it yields CASSGPGTGSYEQYF.

CDR3 amino acids: CASLPGGTGELFF. The CDR3 DNA sequence: TGTGCCAGCCTTCCCGGGGGAACCGGGGAGCTGTTTTTT. The rearrangement uses TRBV19 and TRBJ2-2, with D possibly matching TRBD2 (6 bases). The V end was cut by 9 bases, the J end by 5 bases, with 13 bases between. The CDR3 length is 13 residues. Per germline, CDR1 LNHDA and CDR2 SQIVND (reference sequence).

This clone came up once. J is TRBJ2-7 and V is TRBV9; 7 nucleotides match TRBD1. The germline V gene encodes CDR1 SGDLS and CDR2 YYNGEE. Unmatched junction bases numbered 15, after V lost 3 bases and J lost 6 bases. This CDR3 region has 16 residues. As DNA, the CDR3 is TGTGCCAGCAGCGAACAAACACAGGGGCCGCTCGTCGAGCAGTACTTC. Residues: CASSEQTQGPLVEQYF.

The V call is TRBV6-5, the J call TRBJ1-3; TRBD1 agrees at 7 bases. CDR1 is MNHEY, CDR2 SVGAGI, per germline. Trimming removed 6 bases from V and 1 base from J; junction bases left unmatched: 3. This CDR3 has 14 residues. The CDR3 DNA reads TGTGCCAGCAGGGAGACAGGGTCTGGAAACACCATATATTTT. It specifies CASRETGSGNTIYF.

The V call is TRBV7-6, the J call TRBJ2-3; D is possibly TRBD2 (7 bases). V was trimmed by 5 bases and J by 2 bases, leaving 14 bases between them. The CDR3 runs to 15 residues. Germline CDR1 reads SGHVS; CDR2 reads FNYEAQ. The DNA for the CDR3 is TGTGCCAGCAGCCCGGAGGGGGGGCTCACAGATACGCAGTATTTT. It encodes CASSPEGGLTDTQYF.

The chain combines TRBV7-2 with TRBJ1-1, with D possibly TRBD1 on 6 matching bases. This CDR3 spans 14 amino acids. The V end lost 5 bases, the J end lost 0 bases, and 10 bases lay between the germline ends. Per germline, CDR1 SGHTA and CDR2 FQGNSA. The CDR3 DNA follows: TGTGCCAGCAGCCAACAGGGAATGAACACTGAAGCTTTCTTT. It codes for CASSQQGMNTEAFF. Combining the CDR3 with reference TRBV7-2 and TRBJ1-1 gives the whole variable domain GAGVSQSPSNKVTEKGKDVELRCDPISGHTALYWYRQSLGQGLEFLIYFQGNSAPDKSGLPSDRFSAERTGGSVSTLTIQRTQQEDSAVYLCASSQQGMNTEAFFGQGTRLTVV.

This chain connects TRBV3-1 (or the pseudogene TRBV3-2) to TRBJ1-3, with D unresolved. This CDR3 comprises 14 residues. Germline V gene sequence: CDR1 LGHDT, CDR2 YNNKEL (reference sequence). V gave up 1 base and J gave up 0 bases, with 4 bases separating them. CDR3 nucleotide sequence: TGTGCCAGCAGCCAAGTTCGCTCTGGAAACACCATATATTTT. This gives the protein CASSQVRSGNTIYF.

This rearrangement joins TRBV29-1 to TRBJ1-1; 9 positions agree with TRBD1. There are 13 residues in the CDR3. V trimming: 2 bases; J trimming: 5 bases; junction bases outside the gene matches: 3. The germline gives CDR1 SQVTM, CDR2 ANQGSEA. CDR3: CSVEYGQGTEAFF. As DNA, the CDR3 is TGCAGCGTTGAATATGGACAGGGGACTGAAGCTTTCTTT.

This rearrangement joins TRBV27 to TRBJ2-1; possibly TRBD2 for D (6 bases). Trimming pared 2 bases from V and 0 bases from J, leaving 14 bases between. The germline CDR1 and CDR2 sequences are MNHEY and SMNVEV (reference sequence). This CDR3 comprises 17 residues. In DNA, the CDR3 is TGTGCCAGCAGTTTAAGGACCTCCGGGAGCTCCTACAATGAGCAGTTCTTC. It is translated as CASSLRTSGSSYNEQFF.

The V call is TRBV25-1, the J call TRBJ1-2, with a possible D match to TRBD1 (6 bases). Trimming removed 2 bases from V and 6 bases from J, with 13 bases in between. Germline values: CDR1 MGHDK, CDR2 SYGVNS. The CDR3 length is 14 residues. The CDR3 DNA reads TGTGCCAGCAGTGAAAGGGCAGGGGTTAATGGCTACACCTTC. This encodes CASSERAGVNGYTF.

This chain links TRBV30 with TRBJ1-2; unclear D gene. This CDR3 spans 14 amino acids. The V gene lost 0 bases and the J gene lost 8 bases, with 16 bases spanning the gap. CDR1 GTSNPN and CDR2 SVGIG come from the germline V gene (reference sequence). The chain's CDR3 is CAWSVGNPGRGYTF. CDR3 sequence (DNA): TGTGCCTGGAGTGTAGGCAACCCCGGGAGGGGCTACACCTTC. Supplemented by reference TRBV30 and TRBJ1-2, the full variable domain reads SQTIHQWPATLVQPVGSPLSLECTVEGTSNPNLYWYRQAAGRGLQLLFYSVGIGQISSEVPQNLSASRPQDRQFILSSKKLLLSDSGFYLCAWSVGNPGRGYTFGSGTRLTVV.

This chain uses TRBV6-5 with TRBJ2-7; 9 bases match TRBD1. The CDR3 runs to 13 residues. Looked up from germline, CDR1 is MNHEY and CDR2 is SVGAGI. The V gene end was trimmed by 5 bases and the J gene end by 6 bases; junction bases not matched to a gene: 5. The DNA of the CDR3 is TGTGCCAGCAGTCGGGACAGGGATGGCGAGCAGTACTTC. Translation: CASSRDRDGEQYF.

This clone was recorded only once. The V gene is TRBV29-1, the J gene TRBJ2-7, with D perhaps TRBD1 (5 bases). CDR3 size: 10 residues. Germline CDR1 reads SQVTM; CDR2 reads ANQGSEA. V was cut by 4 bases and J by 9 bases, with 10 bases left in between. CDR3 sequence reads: CSVGGDGQYF. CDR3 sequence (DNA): TGCAGCGTTGGGGGCGATGGGCAGTACTTC.

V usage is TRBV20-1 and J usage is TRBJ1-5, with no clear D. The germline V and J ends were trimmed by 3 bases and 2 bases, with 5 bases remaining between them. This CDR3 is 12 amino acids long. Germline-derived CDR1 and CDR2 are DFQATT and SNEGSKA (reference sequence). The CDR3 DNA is TGCAGTGCTAGTTTCGGCAATCAGCCCCAGCATTTT. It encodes CSASFGNQPQHF.

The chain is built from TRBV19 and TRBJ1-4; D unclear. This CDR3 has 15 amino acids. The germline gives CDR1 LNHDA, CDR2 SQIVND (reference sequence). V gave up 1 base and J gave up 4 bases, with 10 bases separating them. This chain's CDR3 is CASSIAPRDNEKLFF. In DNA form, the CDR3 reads TGTGCCAGTAGTATAGCACCCCGGGATAATGAAAAACTGTTTTTT. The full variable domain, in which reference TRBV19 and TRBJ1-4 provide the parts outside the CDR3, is DGGITQSPKYLFRKEGQNVTLSCEQNLNHDAMYWYRQDPGQGLRLIYYSQIVNDFQKGDIAEGYSVSREKKESFPLTVTSAQKNPTAFYLCASSIAPRDNEKLFFGSGTQLSVL.